This entry describes one TCR beta chain. With 6 bases clipped from V and 5 bases from J, the junction kept 4 bases outside the gene matches. This CDR3 comprises 13 residues. Here immunoSEQ multiplex PCR was the method, and the copy in TCRdb shows in-frame clones only, minus some. The table shows 250,000 to 350,000 clones, with approximately 90% occurring only once. This sample is drawn from a study of blood T cell repertoires in COVID-19. Study summary: Both acute and convalescent COVID-19 samples were obtained from the United States, Italy and Spain. From T cells, B-cell-depleted T cells, or PBMCs came the material, which was cDNA or gDNA.

The chain employs TRBV12-3 or TRBV12-4 and TRBJ1-5, with 7 positions matching TRBD1. This clonotype was sampled from a woman in her twenties or thirties with active or convalescent COVID-19. Specimen: peripheral blood. The CDR3 DNA follows: TGTGCCAGCAGGAGAACAGGGGATCAGCCCCAGCATTTT. Translation gives CASRRTGDQPQHF.